This T cell receptor beta chain was profiled in a study of early T cells in non-severe SARS-CoV-2 infection. As for the study in general: Chains were unpaired, as sequencing was done on bulk RNA from unsorted whole blood.

The CDR3 is 12 amino acids. Germline V gives CDR1 SEHNR, CDR2 FQNEAQ (reference sequence). Trimming pared 5 bases from V and 3 bases from J, leaving 6 bases between. From the 5' RACE reads, TCRdb called clonotypes with MiXCR, one entry per CDR3 protein. This repertoire shows 55,000 or so distinct CDR3 sequences, around a tenth found once; its top ten account for 10%. This clonotype was obtained from an adult who was a healthcare worker with PCR-confirmed SARS-CoV-2 infection or an uninfected control (not recorded which). The chain has TRBV7-9 and TRBJ2-3; D not resolved. The material sequenced was whole blood. The CDR3 protein is CASSQQTDTQYF. CDR3 in DNA: TGTGCCAGCAGCCAACAAACAGATACGCAGTATTTT.